This entry lists 5 T cell receptor beta chains sequenced from one sample in a study of T cell responses to AZD1222 COVID-19 vaccine. The assay was immunoSEQ multiplex PCR, and TCRdb's table has in-frame clones only and misses some. The top ten clones hold 1.5% to 2% of a sample with some 170,000 clones, more than 85% of them seen once. The sample consisted of peripheral blood, taken 28 days after the second AZD1222 dose. These receptor sequences come from an adult who received the AZD1222 COVID-19 vaccine.

The chain uses TRBV7-9 and TRBJ1-4; possible D gene TRBD1, 5 bases. CDR1 SEHNR and CDR2 FQNEAQ come from the germline V gene (reference sequence). CDR3 length: 15 residues. V lost 5 bases, J lost 14 bases, and 24 bases lay in between. The CDR3 DNA reads as TGTGCCAGCAGCCCTCCCCGGGCAGGGACGATGGGGCTGTTTTTT. Protein sequence: CASSPPRAGTMGLFF.

The chain combines TRBV11-2 with TRBJ2-1; D is undetermined. V was pared by 1 base and J by 9 bases, with 10 bases between. This CDR3 comprises 13 residues. Germline-derived CDR1 and CDR2 are SGHAT and FQNNGV. The CDR3 protein is CASSLVGVGEQFF. CDR3 nucleotides: TGTGCCAGCAGCTTAGTTGGGGTCGGTGAGCAGTTCTTC.

The chain has TRBV6-5 and TRBJ1-6; maybe TRBD1 (6 bases). Germline-derived CDR1 and CDR2 are MNHEY and SVGAGI. The CDR3 runs to 15 residues. Trimming took 0 bases from V and 15 from J, leaving 18 bases between them. For the CDR3, the DNA is TGTGCCAGCAGTTACTCGAGACAGGTCTACTCCGGCCTCCACTTT. It codes for CASSYSRQVYSGLHF.

The rearrangement links TRBV24-1 to TRBJ1-5; a possible D gene is TRBD1 (6 bases). Germline assignment: CDR1 KGHDR and CDR2 SFDVKD. V was clipped by 3 bases and J by 5 bases, with 16 bases between them. CDR3 length equals 16 residues. CDR3 in DNA: TGTGCCACCAGTGATGGCACAGGGAGGCAGGATCAGCCCCAGCATTTT. Translating it yields CATSDGTGRQDQPQHF.

The count of this clone is one. The rearrangement uses TRBV19 and TRBJ1-4; D unresolved. The CDR3 runs to 15 residues. Looked up from germline, CDR1 is LNHDA and CDR2 is SQIVND (reference sequence). V was trimmed by 9 bases and J by 1 base, leaving 15 bases between them. The CDR3 DNA follows: TGTGCCAGCGAAAGGCATTTTGTAACTAATGAAAAACTGTTTTTT. Its translation is CASERHFVTNEKLFF. Together with reference TRBV19 and TRBJ1-4, the CDR3 gives the full variable domain: DGGITQSPKYLFRKEGQNVTLSCEQNLNHDAMYWYRQDPGQGLRLIYYSQIVNDFQKGDIAEGYSVSREKKESFPLTVTSAQKNPTAFYLCASERHFVTNEKLFFGSGTQLSVL.